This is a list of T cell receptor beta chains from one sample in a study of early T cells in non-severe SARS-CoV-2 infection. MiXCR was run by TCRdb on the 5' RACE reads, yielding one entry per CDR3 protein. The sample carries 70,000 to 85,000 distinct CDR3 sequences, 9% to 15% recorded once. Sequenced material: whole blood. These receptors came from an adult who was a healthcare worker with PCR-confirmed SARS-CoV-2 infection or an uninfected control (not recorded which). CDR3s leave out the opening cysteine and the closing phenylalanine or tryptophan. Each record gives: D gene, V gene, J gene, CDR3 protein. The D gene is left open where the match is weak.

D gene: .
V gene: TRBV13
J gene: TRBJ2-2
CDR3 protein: ASSLESTGELF

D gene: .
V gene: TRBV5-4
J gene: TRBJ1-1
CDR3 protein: ASSLVGYTEAF

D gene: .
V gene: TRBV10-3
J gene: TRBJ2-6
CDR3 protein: AISESIPGANVLT

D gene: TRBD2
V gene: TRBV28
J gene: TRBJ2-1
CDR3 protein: ASSLGLAGGREQF

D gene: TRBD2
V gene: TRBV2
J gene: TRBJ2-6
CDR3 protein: ASSHRLAEISSGANVLT

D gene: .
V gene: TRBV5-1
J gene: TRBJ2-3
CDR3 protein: ASRAFRGDTQY

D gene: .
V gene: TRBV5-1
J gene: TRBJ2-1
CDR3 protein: ASSVQGNERF

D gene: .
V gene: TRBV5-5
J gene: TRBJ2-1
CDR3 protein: ASSLGQISYNEQF

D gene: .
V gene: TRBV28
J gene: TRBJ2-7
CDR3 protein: ASTAQVAGLYEQY

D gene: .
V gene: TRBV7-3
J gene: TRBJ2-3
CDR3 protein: ASSLEQGDADTQY

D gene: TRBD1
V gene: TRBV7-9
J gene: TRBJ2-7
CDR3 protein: ASSSIWTGGLYEQY

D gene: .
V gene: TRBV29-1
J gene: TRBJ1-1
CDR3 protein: STSLNTEAF

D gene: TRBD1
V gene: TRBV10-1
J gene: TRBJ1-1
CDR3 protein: ASSADRVGSEAF

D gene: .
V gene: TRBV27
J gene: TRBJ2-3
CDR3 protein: ASQTSSVPNTQY

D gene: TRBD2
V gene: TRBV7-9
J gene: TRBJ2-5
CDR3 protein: ASSPGAGEAPETQY

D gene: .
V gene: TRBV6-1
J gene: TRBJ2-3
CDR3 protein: ASSEYATNPSTDTQY